The TCR beta chain under discussion was sequenced for a study of regulatory T cells in long-lasting Graves disease. To make TCR beta libraries, researchers used iRepertoire HTBI primers and Arm-PCR of CDR3 regions. TCRdb fed the multiplex PCR reads into MiXCR, producing one record per CDR3 protein. The profile shows about 220,000 distinct CDR3 sequences, around 19% of them singletons. V was shortened by 5 bases and J by 3 bases, with 13 bases between the two germline ends. The CDR3 is 14 residues long. CDR1 SGHAT and CDR2 FQNNGV come from the germline V gene. Time point denoted: newly diagnosed GD, antithyroid drugs for less than 3 months. The authors made the TCR library using RNA they extracted from PBMCs. This clonotype was picked up many times. These data were also filed under a second study, of T cells in Graves' hyperthyroidism and ophthalmopathy.

Here the sequenced sample was peripheral blood mononuclear cells (PBMCs), taken at new diagnosis, from a patient treated with antithyroid drugs. This chain joins TRBV11-2 and TRBJ1-1; no firm D call. This sequence was found in a woman aged 30 to 39 with Graves disease. CDR3 in amino acids: CASSPSGFDTEAFF. CDR3 bases: TGTGCCAGCAGCCCCTCGGGGTTCGACACTGAAGCTTTCTTT.